The source of this T cell receptor (beta chain) is a study of blood T cell repertoires in COVID-19. Study summary: PBMCs, B-cell-depleted T cells, or T cells were the source of the cDNA or gDNA that made up the material.

Sequenced by immunoSEQ multiplex PCR; TCRdb stores in-frame clones only, minus some. The profile shows roughly 53,000 clones, approximately 80% of them singletons. This clone appeared once. This clonotype was obtained from a man aged 65-85 years with active or convalescent COVID-19. Sequences were obtained from peripheral blood.

DNA for the CDR3: TGTGCCAGCAGTTCGGGACAGTATAATTCACCCCTCCACTTT. Translating gives CASSSGQYNSPLHF. The chain couples TRBV27 to TRBJ1-6, with 7 bases identical to TRBD1. From germline, CDR1 is MNHEY and CDR2 SMNVEV (reference sequence). Trimming took 4 bases from V and 4 from J; bases not matched to a gene: 1. This CDR3 comprises 14 residues.